This T cell receptor beta chain originates from a study of blood T cell repertoires in COVID-19. This table comes from immunoSEQ multiplex PCR, and its TCRdb copy is limited to in-frame clones, with some not included. The data contain about 72,000 clones, approximately 86% of them singletons. V lost 0 bases to trimming and J lost 4 bases, with 4 bases between them. The CDR3 is 12 amino acids. Germline CDR1 reads SGDLS; CDR2 reads YYNGEE. The TCR was taken from a man between 50 and 59 years old with acute or convalescent COVID-19. Sequencing was performed on peripheral blood. The V gene is TRBV9, the J gene TRBJ2-5, with unresolved D. CDR3 sequence: CASSVGGETQYF. CDR3 nucleotide sequence: TGTGCCAGCAGCGTAGGAGGAGAGACCCAGTACTTC.